Below, one T cell receptor beta chain is given with its context. The data derive from a study of CDR3 diversity in severe acne. Germline V gives CDR1 MGHDK, CDR2 SYGVNS. Trimming pared 2 bases from V and 3 bases from J, leaving 12 bases between. This CDR3 region has 15 residues. MiXCR, run by TCRdb on the PCR reads, gives a single entry per CDR3 protein. The repertoire holds approximately 97,000 distinct CDR3 sequences, roughly half seen once, with 9.5% to 15% in the top ten. This TCR was sampled from a male donor with acne. The chain is built from TRBV25-1 and TRBJ2-3, with TRBD1 as a possible D gene (6 bases). Sequenced material: blood. The DNA for the CDR3 is TGTGCCAGCAGTGAAGACAGGCGAGTAACAGATACGCAGTATTTT. Translating it yields CASSEDRRVTDTQYF.